A single sample gave rise to the 3 T cell receptor beta chains below, sequenced in a study of shared clonotypes between healthy human individuals. Terminally differentiated effector memory CD45RA+ cells were excluded from the naive CD8 cells, which were CD45RO-negative and positively selected for CCR7. The protocol was immunoSEQ multiplex PCR, while the TCRdb copy is restricted to in-frame clones and leaves out a portion. This table has about 2.2 million clones, roughly 95% appearing once. Input material: naive CD8+ T cells from PBMCs. The source is a man aged 18-30 years in good health. Some clones in this sample may be carry-over from other donors' samples.

V gene TRBV28 combines with J gene TRBJ2-3; a possible D gene is TRBD2 (5 bases). Between the trimmed V and J ends, which lost 3 bases and 3 bases, there was a span of 22 bases. CDR1 and CDR2 (germline): MDHEN, SYDVKM. The CDR3 spans 18 residues. The CDR3 DNA reads TGTGCCAGCAGTTTTTGGGTAGCGCCCACATCGACGACAGATACGCAGTATTTT. Amino acids: CASSFWVAPTSTTDTQYF.

The V and J genes are TRBV7-9 and TRBJ2-3; 7 nucleotides line up with TRBD2. CDR3 length equals 16 residues. V lost 0 bases, J lost 5 bases, and 8 bases stayed unmatched. Per germline, CDR1 SEHNR and CDR2 FQNEAQ (reference sequence). CDR3 in amino acids: CASSLAPSGTLDTQYF. Here the CDR3 DNA reads TGTGCCAGCAGCTTAGCCCCTAGCGGTACCTTAGATACGCAGTATTTT.

A single count supports this clone. The chain employs TRBV27 and TRBJ2-7, with 7 nucleotides matching TRBD2. In germline, CDR1 is MNHEY, CDR2 SMNVEV (reference sequence). This CDR3 is built from 15 residues. Trimming at V came to 6 bases and at J to 1 base, leaving 9 bases not matched to a gene. The CDR3 is CASRRDYSPSYEQYF. For the CDR3, the DNA is TGTGCCAGCAGGAGGGACTATTCCCCTTCCTACGAGCAGTACTTC.